This entry concerns a single T cell receptor beta chain. This specimen comes from a study of blood T cells in healthy people across ages. The overall study: Template switching caught about one barcoded beta molecule for each two T cells.

CDR3 length: 15 residues. Deletions cut 1 base from V and 2 bases from J, with 11 bases between. The V gene's germline CDR1 is MNHNS and CDR2 SASEGT. Alongside a J-beta primer mix, a sample-barcoded 5' primer served in a second PCR lasting roughly 7 to 11 cycles. Each cDNA molecule was tagged by a template-switch adaptor that had 12 random nucleotides. Using its own MiXCR run on the 5' RACE reads, TCRdb lists one record per CDR3 protein. The sample lists around 690,000 distinct CDR3 sequences; 45% to 65% were seen once. The clonotype comes from a man aged 55 to 69 in good health. V gene TRBV6-1 combines with J gene TRBJ2-5; D gene uncertain. Sequenced material: blood. As DNA, the CDR3 is TGTGCCAGCAGTGAAGGTATCGGCTATCAAGAGACCCAGTACTTC. It encodes CASSEGIGYQETQYF.